A single sample is the source of the 12 T cell receptor beta chains below, sequenced in a study of blood T cell repertoires in COVID-19. Here immunoSEQ multiplex PCR was the method, and the copy in TCRdb shows in-frame clones only, minus some. Of approximately 140,000 clones listed, over 80% are singletons. Material for sequencing was peripheral blood. These receptors came from a young man with COVID-19, enrolled during active disease.

The DNA for the CDR3 is TGTGCCAGCAGTAGACTGGGGAGGGATAGGACTGGAAACACCATATATTTT. Translating gives CASSRLGRDRTGNTIYF. The rearrangement links TRBV28 to TRBJ1-3; D remains ambiguous. V lost 5 bases, J lost 2 bases, and 19 bases lay in between. This CDR3 is 17 amino acids long. Germline V gives CDR1 MDHEN, CDR2 SYDVKM. Filled out from reference TRBV28 and TRBJ1-3, the complete variable domain reads DVKVTQSSRYLVKRTGEKVFLECVQDMDHENMFWYRQDPGLGLRLIYFSYDVKMKEKGDIPEGYSVSREKKERFSLILESASTNQTSMYLCASSRLGRDRTGNTIYFGEGSWLTVV.

V and J are TRBV12-3 or TRBV12-4 and TRBJ1-5; D is possibly TRBD1 (5 bases). Trimming removed 6 bases at V and 8 bases at J, with 11 bases between. This CDR3 has 12 residues. The chain's CDR3 is CASRPTGEPQHF. The CDR3 coding sequence is TGTGCCAGCAGACCGACGGGGGAGCCCCAGCATTTT.

This chain uses TRBV6-2 or TRBV6-3 with TRBJ2-7; 9 nucleotides line up with TRBD1. J gave up 5 bases and V 4 bases, and 9 bases lay outside the gene matches. Germline values: CDR1 MNHEY, CDR2 SVGEGT. There are 15 residues in the CDR3. The CDR3 here is CASSSLGTGNHEQYF. As DNA, the CDR3 is TGTGCCAGCAGTTCGCTCGGGACAGGGAACCACGAGCAGTACTTC.

This chain uses TRBV28 with TRBJ2-5; D perhaps matches TRBD2 (6 bases). The CDR3 has 15 amino acids. The ends were cut back, 5 bases at V and 7 bases at J, with 20 bases in the middle. Germline CDR1 reads MDHEN; CDR2 reads SYDVKM. CDR3 in amino acids: CASSPTSPGVGTQYF. Here the CDR3 DNA reads TGTGCCAGCAGTCCCACTTCGCCGGGGGTGGGGACCCAGTACTTC.

J is TRBJ2-7 and V is TRBV10-3; 7 positions agree with TRBD1. Per germline, CDR1 ENHRY and CDR2 SYGVKD. The junction had 5 bases not matched to a gene; V was cut back by 7 bases and J by 2 bases. The CDR3 spans 13 residues. CDR3 sequence: CAITGTEAYEQYF. Here the CDR3 DNA reads TGTGCCATCACCGGGACAGAAGCCTACGAGCAGTACTTC.

The rearrangement links TRBV5-5 to TRBJ2-7, with no clear D. Germline V lookup: CDR1 SGHKS, CDR2 YYEKEE (reference sequence). V was trimmed by 4 bases and J by 4 bases, leaving 9 bases between them. This CDR3 region has 12 residues. The CDR3 sequence: CASSPSVYEQYF. CDR3 nucleotides: TGTGCCAGCAGCCCCTCGGTTTACGAGCAGTACTTC.

This chain joins TRBV7-9 and TRBJ2-1; 14 bases line up with TRBD2. Trimming took 5 bases from V and 8 from J; bases not matched to a gene: 5. The length of the CDR3 is 15 residues. Germline V gene lookup returns CDR1 SEHNR and CDR2 FQNEAQ (reference sequence). CDR3 in DNA: TGTGCCAGCAGCCCTGGGACTAGCGGGAGTGATGAGCAGTTCTTC. Protein: CASSPGTSGSDEQFF.

This chain links TRBV11-3 with TRBJ2-2, with 10 positions matching TRBD1. Germline CDR1 is SGHNT and CDR2 is YENEEA. V shed 5 bases and J 7 bases; nucleotides not matched to a gene: 7. The CDR3 is made up of 15 amino acids. The chain's CDR3 is CASSRDRGQNGELFF. The CDR3 DNA is TGTGCCAGCAGCCGAGACAGGGGGCAGAACGGGGAGCTGTTTTTT.

This sequence joins TRBV4-3 and TRBJ2-6; 7 nucleotides align to TRBD2. J was trimmed by 0 bases and V by 1 base; bases with no gene match: 0. Germline loops: CDR1 LGHNA, CDR2 YSLEER. The CDR3 contains 16 residues. This CDR3 reads CASSQAGGSGANVLTF. The CDR3, as DNA: TGCGCCAGCAGCCAAGCGGGGGGCTCTGGGGCCAACGTCCTGACTTTC.

This chain uses TRBV10-3 with TRBJ1-2; a weak D match, TRBD1 (5 bases). Germline CDR1 reads ENHRY; CDR2 reads SYGVKD. Trimming took off 6 bases at V and 4 bases at J, with 12 bases between the two ends. The CDR3 extends over 13 amino acids. The CDR3 region has the DNA TGTGCCATCAGCCAGGGCTCGACCTATGGCTACACCTTC. Its translation: CAISQGSTYGYTF.

V usage is TRBV2 and J usage is TRBJ2-7; D might be TRBD1 (5 bases). Trimming took off 11 bases at V and 0 bases at J, with 14 bases between the two ends. The CDR3 has 13 amino acids. Germline V gene sequence: CDR1 SNHLY, CDR2 FYNNEI. CDR3 residues: CASKVDISYEQYF. Written as DNA, the CDR3 is TGTGCCTCAAAAGTGGACATCTCCTACGAGCAGTACTTC.

The chain carries TRBV6-1 and TRBJ2-5; D ambiguous. Germline V gene lookup returns CDR1 MNHNS and CDR2 SASEGT. This CDR3 contains 13 residues. The V gene lost 4 bases and the J gene lost 2 bases, with 8 bases spanning the gap. The CDR3 protein is CASSVGAQETQYF. CDR3 bases: TGTGCCAGCAGTGTTGGAGCTCAAGAGACCCAGTACTTC.